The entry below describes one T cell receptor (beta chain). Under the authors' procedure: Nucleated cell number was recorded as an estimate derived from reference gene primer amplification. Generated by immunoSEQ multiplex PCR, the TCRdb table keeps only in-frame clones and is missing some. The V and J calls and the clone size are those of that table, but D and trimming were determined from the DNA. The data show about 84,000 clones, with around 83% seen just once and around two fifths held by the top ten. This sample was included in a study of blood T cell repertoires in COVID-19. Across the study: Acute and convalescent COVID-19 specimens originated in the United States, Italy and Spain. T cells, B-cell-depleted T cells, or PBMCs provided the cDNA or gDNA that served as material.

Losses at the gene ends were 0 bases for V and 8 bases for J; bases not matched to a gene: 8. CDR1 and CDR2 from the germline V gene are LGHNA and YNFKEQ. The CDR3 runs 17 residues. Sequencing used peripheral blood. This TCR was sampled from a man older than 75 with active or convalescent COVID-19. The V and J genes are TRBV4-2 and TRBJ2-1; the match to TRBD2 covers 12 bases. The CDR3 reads CASSQESLAGGGDEQFF. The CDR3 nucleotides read TGTGCCAGCAGCCAAGAATCGCTAGCGGGAGGGGGGGATGAGCAGTTCTTC.